This T cell receptor (beta chain) was recorded in a study of cytomegalovirus exposure and HLA in healthy donors. Study-wide background: Sequencing of about 179 million T cells in an earlier analysis found 95 million to 120 million unique TCR beta sequences. Study-level findings and limits: Cytomegalovirus status, reportedly, was diagnosed with high specificity and sensitivity by the classifier. TCR beta V segments were, for the most part, productive about 87% or about 30% of the time in an earlier analysis.

Regarding donors, all were healthy bone marrow donors. PCR involved 60 Vbeta and 13 Jbeta primers. TCRdb's table, derived via immunoSEQ multiplex PCR, lists solely in-frame clones and lacks some. The sample shows about 140,000 clones, approximately 84% of them seen only once. The CDR3 runs to 15 residues. V was pared by 1 base and J by 3 bases, with 4 bases of the junction left unmatched. Germline-derived CDR1 and CDR2 are SGHRS and YFSETQ. As concerns this clone: The antigen is not known.

The sequenced material came from PBMCs. V usage is TRBV5-1 and J usage is TRBJ2-1; the match to TRBD2 covers 7 bases. The receptor's source is a woman aged 35 to 49 in good health and CMV-seronegative. As DNA, the CDR3 is TGCGCCAGCAGCTTGAGCGGGATCGGCTACAATGAGCAGTTCTTC. As protein: CASSLSGIGYNEQFF.